The next 15 T cell receptor beta chains were all read from a single sample in a study of shared clonotypes between healthy human individuals. This table comes from immunoSEQ multiplex PCR, and its TCRdb copy is limited to in-frame clones, with some not included. Among about 2.4 million clones listed, more than 85% were seen once. Sequencing used naive CD4+ T cells from PBMCs. Noted subset: CD45RA+ positively selected. The receptors originated from a man aged 18 to 29 in good health. Some clones in this sample may be carry-over from other donors' samples.

The chain joins TRBV11-2 to TRBJ1-3; a weak D match, TRBD1 (5 bases). This CDR3 has 15 residues. The germline CDR1 and CDR2 sequences are SGHAT and FQNNGV. Trimming pared 5 bases from V and 2 bases from J, leaving 13 bases between. The CDR3 loop is CASSLGRDPGNTIYF. For the CDR3, the DNA is TGTGCCAGCAGCCTTGGCCGGGACCCTGGAAACACCATATATTTT. Drawing the rest from reference TRBV11-2 and TRBJ1-3, the complete variable domain is EAGVAQSPRYKIIEKRQSVAFWCNPISGHATLYWYQQILGQGPKLLIQFQNNGVVDDSQLPKDRFSAERLKGVDSTLKIQPAKLEDSAVYLCASSLGRDPGNTIYFGEGSWLTVV.

The rearrangement links TRBV7-9 to TRBJ2-2, with TRBD2 matching 13 bases. This CDR3 contains 19 residues. Trimming took 3 bases from V and 0 from J; bases not matched to a gene: 7. Germline V gene lookup returns CDR1 SEHNR and CDR2 FQNEAQ (reference sequence). CDR3 loop: CASSFFIGTSGANTGELFF. For the CDR3, the DNA is TGTGCCAGCAGCTTCTTTATCGGGACTAGCGGGGCGAACACCGGGGAGCTGTTTTTT.

The V call is TRBV4-2, the J call TRBJ1-2; D is unclear. The germline V gene encodes CDR1 LGHNA and CDR2 YNFKEQ. The CDR3 runs 14 residues. The V end lost 4 bases, the J end lost 2 bases, and 11 bases lay between the germline ends. The CDR3 sequence is CASSLQSANYGYTF. In nucleotides, the CDR3 is TGTGCCAGCAGCCTCCAGTCGGCAAACTATGGCTACACCTTC.

V usage is TRBV7-9 and J usage is TRBJ2-3; a weak D match, TRBD2 (5 bases). V was trimmed by 0 bases and J by 7 bases, leaving 20 bases between them. Germline values: CDR1 SEHNR, CDR2 FQNEAQ (reference sequence). The CDR3 is made up of 17 amino acids. For the CDR3, the DNA is TGTGCCAGCAGCTTAGCCGGGAACTTCCATATAACTCATACGCAGTATTTT. This sequence encodes CASSLAGNFHITHTQYF. Based on the CDR3 plus reference TRBV7-9 and TRBJ2-3, the full variable domain is DTGVSQNPRHKITKRGQNVTFRCDPISEHNRLYWYRQTLGQGPEFLTYFQNEAQLEKSRLLSDRFSAERPKGSFSTLEIQRTEQGDSAMYLCASSLAGNFHITHTQYFGPGTRLTVL.

This clone was found a few times. This chain connects TRBV28 to TRBJ1-5; the D is unclear. The CDR3 extends over 16 amino acids. Germline CDR1 MDHEN, CDR2 SYDVKM. V lost 6 bases, J lost 1 base, and 16 bases lay in between. In DNA form, the CDR3 reads TGTGCCAGCAGCCAGACGGGGATTAGGAGCAATCAGCCCCAGCATTTT. Encoded protein: CASSQTGIRSNQPQHF.

This clone appeared a few times. V and J are TRBV20-1 and TRBJ1-1, with D possibly being TRBD1 (5 bases). The germline gives CDR1 DFQATT, CDR2 SNEGSKA (reference sequence). The CDR3 runs to 11 residues. The V end was cut by 2 bases, the J end by 7 bases, with 8 bases between. The CDR3 spells CSARRDGEAFF. In DNA, the CDR3 is TGCAGTGCTAGAAGGGACGGTGAAGCTTTCTTT.

The V and J genes are TRBV28 and TRBJ2-3, with TRBD1 as a possible D gene (6 bases). The V end was cut by 5 bases, the J end by 1 base, with 13 bases between. The germline V gene encodes CDR1 MDHEN and CDR2 SYDVKM. This CDR3 has 15 residues. The CDR3 spells CASSLNRVGTDTQYF. In DNA form, the CDR3 reads TGTGCCAGCAGTCTTAACAGGGTAGGCACAGATACGCAGTATTTT.

This sequence joins TRBV5-5 and TRBJ2-4; TRBD2 matches 7 bases. The CDR3 length is 13 residues. The ends lost 0 bases at V and 8 bases at J; junction bases unmatched: 2. In germline, CDR1 is SGHKS, CDR2 YYEKEE (reference sequence). The CDR3 here is CASSLVSGDIQYF. For the CDR3, the DNA is TGTGCCAGCAGCTTGGTGAGCGGGGACATTCAGTACTTC.

This rearrangement joins TRBV28 to TRBJ1-4; D gene ambiguous. Trimming cost V 7 bases and J 6 bases, with 15 bases left between them. The germline V gene encodes CDR1 MDHEN and CDR2 SYDVKM. The CDR3 loop spans 14 amino acids. CDR3: CASTKLAVHEKLFF. The CDR3 DNA reads TGTGCCAGCACCAAGTTGGCAGTTCATGAAAAACTGTTTTTT.

The V and J genes are TRBV11-1 and TRBJ2-5, with D perhaps matching TRBD1 (6 bases). The V gene's germline CDR1 is SGHAT and CDR2 FQDESV (reference sequence). The V end was cut by 6 bases, the J end by 0 bases, with 11 bases between. There are 14 residues in the CDR3. For the CDR3, the DNA is TGTGCCAGCAGGACCAGGGGCGACCAAGAGACCCAGTACTTC. Translated: CASRTRGDQETQYF.

V usage is TRBV4-1 and J usage is TRBJ1-6; 7 bases map to TRBD1. The CDR3 runs to 15 residues. Germline V gives CDR1 MGHRA, CDR2 YSYEKL. V dropped 2 bases and J dropped 4; count of bases not matched to a gene: 2. The CDR3 sequence: CASSQTGQYNSPLHF. The CDR3 nucleotides are TGCGCCAGCAGCCAAACGGGACAGTATAATTCACCCCTCCACTTT.

The CDR3 sequence: CASSQEGGLQTNSNQPQHF. The CDR3 nucleotides are TGCGCCAGCAGCCAAGAAGGGGGGTTGCAGACAAATAGCAATCAGCCCCAGCATTTT. The chain joins TRBV4-3 to TRBJ1-5; a weak D match, TRBD1 (6 bases). CDR3 length: 19 amino acids. CDR1 is LGHNA, CDR2 YSLEER, per germline. V was shortened by 0 bases and J by 0 bases, with 18 bases between the two germline ends.

With regard to this clone: One end of the junction fails to match germline, which may point to a read error. This sample also contains other DNA sequences that code for the same CDR3. The J gene is TRBJ1-1, the V gene TRBV28; D not certain. This CDR3 has 15 residues. Germline V gene data show CDR1 as MDHEN and CDR2 as SYDVKM. CDR3 DNA: TGTGCTAGCAGACGGGGATCCTTCGGGGACACTGAAGCTTTCTTT. Amino acid sequence: CASRRGSFGDTEAFF.

This chain uses TRBV7-2 with TRBJ1-3; D call uncertain. The CDR3 spans 12 residues. The germline V gene encodes CDR1 SGHTA and CDR2 FQGNSA. The V end lost 6 bases, the J end lost 4 bases, and 7 bases lay between the germline ends. The CDR3 sequence is CASRTGGNTIYF. In nucleotides, the CDR3 is TGTGCCAGCAGGACGGGAGGAAACACCATATATTTT.

This clone came up once. This sequence joins TRBV6-4 and TRBJ2-1; the match to TRBD2 covers 7 bases. The CDR3 length is 16 residues. Germline loops: CDR1 MRHNA, CDR2 SNTAGT. Trimming took 2 bases from V and 4 from J; bases not matched to a gene: 8. Here the CDR3 DNA reads TGTGCCAGCAGTGACCCTGGGACTACACTTTACAATGAGCAGTTCTTC. Its protein is CASSDPGTTLYNEQFF.